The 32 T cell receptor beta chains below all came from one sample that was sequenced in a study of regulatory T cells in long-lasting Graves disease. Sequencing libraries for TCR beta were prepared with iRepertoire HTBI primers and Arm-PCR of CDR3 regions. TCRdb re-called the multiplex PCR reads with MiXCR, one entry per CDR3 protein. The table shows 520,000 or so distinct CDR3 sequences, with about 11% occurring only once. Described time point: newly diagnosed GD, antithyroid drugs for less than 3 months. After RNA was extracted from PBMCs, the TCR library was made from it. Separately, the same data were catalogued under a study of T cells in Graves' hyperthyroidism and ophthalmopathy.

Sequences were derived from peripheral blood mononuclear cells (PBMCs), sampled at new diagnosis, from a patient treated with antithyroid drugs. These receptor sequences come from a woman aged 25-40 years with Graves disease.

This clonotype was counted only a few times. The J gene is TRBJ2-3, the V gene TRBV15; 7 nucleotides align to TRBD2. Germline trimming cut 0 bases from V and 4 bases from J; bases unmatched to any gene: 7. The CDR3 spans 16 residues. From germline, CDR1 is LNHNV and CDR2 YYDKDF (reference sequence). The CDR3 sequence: CATSRDLAGASDTQYF. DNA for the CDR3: TGTGCCACCAGCAGAGATCTGGCGGGAGCGTCAGATACGCAGTATTTT.

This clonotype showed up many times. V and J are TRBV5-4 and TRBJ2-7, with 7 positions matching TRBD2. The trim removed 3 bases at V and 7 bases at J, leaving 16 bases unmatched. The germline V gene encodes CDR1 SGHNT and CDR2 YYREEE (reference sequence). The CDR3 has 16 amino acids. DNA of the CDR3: TGTGCCAGCAGCTCAGGGAGGGGAGCTGGATCGGGTGAGCAGTACTTC. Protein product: CASSSGRGAGSGEQYF.

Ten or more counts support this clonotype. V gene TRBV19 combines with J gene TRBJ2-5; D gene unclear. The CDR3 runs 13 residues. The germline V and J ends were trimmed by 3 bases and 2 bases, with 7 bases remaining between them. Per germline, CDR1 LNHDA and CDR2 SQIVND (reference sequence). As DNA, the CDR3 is TGTGCCAGTAGTATTGGGTCACAAGAGACCCAGTACTTC. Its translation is CASSIGSQETQYF.

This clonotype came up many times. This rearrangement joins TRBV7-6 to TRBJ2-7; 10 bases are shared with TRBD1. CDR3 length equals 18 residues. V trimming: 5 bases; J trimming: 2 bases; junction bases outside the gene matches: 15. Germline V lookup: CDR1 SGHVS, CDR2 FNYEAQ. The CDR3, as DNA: TGTGCCAGCAGCCGGTGGGACAGACCGGGACAGGGGACCTACGAGCAGTACTTC. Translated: CASSRWDRPGQGTYEQYF.

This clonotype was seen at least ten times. In DNA, the CDR3 is TGTGCCAGCTCACCACGGCAGGGGGGGAGCTACGAGCAGTACTTC. Translating it yields CASSPRQGGSYEQYF. This rearrangement joins TRBV18 to TRBJ2-7; the D call may be TRBD1 or TRBD2 (7 bases each). This CDR3 comprises 15 residues. The V gene lost 1 base and the J gene lost 3 bases, with 13 bases spanning the gap. The germline gives CDR1 KGHSH, CDR2 LQKENI.

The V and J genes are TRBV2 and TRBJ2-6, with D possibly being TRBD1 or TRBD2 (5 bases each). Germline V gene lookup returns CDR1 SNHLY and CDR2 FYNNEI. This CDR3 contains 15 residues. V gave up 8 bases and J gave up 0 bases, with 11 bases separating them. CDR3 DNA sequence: TGTGCCAGCGGAAGGGACGGCTCTGGGGCCAACGTCCTGACTTTC. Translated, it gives CASGRDGSGANVLTF.

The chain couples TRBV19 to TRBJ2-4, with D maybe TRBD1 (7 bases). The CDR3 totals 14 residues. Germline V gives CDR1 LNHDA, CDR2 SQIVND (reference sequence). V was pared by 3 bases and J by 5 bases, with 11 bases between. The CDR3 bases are TGTGCCAGTAGTATCCGGAGGGGGCAAAACATTCAGTACTTC. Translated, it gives CASSIRRGQNIQYF.

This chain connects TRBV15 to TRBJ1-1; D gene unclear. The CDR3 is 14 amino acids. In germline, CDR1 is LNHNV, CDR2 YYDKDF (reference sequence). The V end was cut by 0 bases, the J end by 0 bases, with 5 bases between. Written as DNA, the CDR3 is TGTGCCACCAGCAGAGAAACAGTGAACACTGAAGCTTTCTTT. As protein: CATSRETVNTEAFF.

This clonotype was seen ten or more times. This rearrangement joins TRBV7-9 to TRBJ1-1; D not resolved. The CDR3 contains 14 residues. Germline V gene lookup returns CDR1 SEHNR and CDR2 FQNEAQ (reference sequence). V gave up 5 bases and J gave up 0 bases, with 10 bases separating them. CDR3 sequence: CASSRTTVNTEAFF. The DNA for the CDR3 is TGTGCCAGCAGCCGCACGACGGTGAACACTGAAGCTTTCTTT.

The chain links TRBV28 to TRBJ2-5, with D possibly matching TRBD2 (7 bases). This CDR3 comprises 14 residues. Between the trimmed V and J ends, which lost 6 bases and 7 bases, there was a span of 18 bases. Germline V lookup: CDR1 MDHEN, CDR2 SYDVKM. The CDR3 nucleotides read TGTGCCAGCAGCACCGTTGGGGGGGCAGGGACCCAGTACTTC. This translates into CASSTVGGAGTQYF.

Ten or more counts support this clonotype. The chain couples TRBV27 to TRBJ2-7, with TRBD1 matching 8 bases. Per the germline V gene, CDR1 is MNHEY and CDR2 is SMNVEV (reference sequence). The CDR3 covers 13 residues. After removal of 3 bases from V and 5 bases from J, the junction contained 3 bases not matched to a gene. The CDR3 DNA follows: TGTGCCAGCAGTTTTCAGGGGGCCAACGAGCAGTACTTC. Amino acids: CASSFQGANEQYF.

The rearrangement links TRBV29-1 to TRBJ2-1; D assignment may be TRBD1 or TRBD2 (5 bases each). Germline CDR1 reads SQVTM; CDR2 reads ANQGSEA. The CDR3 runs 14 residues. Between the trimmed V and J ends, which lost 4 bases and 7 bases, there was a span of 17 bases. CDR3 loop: CSVVWTRWGNEQFF. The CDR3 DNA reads TGCAGCGTTGTTTGGACCCGTTGGGGGAATGAGCAGTTCTTC.

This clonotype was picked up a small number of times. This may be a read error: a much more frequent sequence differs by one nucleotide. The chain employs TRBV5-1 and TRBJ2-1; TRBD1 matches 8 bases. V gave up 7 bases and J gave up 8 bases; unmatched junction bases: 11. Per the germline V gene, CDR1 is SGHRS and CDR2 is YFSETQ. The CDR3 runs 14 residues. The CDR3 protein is CASQRTGYQDEQFF. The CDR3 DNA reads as TGCGCCAGCCAACGGACAGGGTACCAGGATGAGCAGTTCTTC.

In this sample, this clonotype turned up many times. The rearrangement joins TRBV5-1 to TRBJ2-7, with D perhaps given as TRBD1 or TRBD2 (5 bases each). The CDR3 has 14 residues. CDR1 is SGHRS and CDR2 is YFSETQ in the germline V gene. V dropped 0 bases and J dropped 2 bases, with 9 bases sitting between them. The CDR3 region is CASSLGWGTYEQYF. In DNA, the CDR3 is TGCGCCAGCAGCTTGGGTTGGGGGACCTACGAGCAGTACTTC.

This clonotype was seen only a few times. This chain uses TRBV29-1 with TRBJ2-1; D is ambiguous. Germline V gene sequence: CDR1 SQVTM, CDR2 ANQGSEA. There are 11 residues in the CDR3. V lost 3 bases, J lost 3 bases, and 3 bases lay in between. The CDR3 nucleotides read TGCAGCGTTGAGTACTACAATGAGCAGTTCTTC. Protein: CSVEYYNEQFF.

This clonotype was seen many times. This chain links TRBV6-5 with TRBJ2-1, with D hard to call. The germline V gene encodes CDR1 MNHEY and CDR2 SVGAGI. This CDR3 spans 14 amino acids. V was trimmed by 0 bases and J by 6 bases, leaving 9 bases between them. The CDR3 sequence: CASSYSELINEQFF. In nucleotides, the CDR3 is TGTGCCAGCAGTTACTCGGAACTGATCAATGAGCAGTTCTTC.

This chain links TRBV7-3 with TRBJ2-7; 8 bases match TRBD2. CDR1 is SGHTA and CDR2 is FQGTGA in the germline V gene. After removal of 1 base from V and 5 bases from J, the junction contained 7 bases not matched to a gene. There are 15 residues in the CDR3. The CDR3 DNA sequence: TGTGCCAGCAGCTTAAACAGCGGGAGTACCGACGAGCAGTACTTC. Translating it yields CASSLNSGSTDEQYF.

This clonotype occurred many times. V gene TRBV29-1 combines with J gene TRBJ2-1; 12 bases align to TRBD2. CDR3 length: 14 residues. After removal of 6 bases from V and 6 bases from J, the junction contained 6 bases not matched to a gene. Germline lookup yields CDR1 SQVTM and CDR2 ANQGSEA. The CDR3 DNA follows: TGCAGCGTCGGGACTAGCGGGTCCCTCAATGAGCAGTTCTTC. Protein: CSVGTSGSLNEQFF.

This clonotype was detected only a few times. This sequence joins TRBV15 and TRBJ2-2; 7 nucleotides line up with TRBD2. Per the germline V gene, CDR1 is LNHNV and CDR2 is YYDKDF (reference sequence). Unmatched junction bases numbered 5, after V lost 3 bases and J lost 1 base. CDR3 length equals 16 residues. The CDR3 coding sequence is TGTGCCACCAGCAGGGTTAGCGGGCTGAACACCGGGGAGCTGTTTTTT. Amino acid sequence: CATSRVSGLNTGELFF.

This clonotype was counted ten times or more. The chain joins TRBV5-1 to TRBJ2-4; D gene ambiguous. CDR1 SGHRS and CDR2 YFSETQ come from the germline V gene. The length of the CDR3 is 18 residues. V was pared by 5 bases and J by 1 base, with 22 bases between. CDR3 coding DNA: TGCGCCAGCAGGGCAGACTCCGTCGGAATTTCGGCCAAAAACATTCAGTACTTC. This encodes CASRADSVGISAKNIQYF.

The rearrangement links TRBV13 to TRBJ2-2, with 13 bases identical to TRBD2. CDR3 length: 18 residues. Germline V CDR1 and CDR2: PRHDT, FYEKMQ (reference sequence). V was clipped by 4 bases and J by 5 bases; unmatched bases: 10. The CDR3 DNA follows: TGTGCCAGCAGCTCCCGCGGACTAGCGGGAGAAGGGACCGGGGAGCTGTTTTTT. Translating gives CASSSRGLAGEGTGELFF. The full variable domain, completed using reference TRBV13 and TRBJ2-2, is AAGVIQSPRHLIKEKRETATLKCYPIPRHDTVYWYQQGPGQDPQFLISFYEKMQSDKGSIPDRFSAQQFSDYHSELNMSSLELGDSALYFCASSSRGLAGEGTGELFFGEGSRLTVL.

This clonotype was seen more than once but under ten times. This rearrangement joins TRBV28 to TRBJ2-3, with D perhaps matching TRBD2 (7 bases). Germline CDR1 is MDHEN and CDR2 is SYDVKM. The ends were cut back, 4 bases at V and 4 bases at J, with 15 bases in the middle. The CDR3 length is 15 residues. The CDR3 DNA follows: TGTGCCAGCAGTTGGGGGGGCGGGGACTCAGATACGCAGTATTTT. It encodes CASSWGGGDSDTQYF. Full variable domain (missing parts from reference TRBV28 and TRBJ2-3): DVKVTQSSRYLVKRTGEKVFLECVQDMDHENMFWYRQDPGLGLRLIYFSYDVKMKEKGDIPEGYSVSREKKERFSLILESASTNQTSMYLCASSWGGGDSDTQYFGPGTRLTVL.

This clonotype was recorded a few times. CDR3: CAISEHSGGVYEQYF. Written as DNA, the CDR3 is TGTGCCATCAGTGAGCATAGCGGGGGAGTATACGAGCAGTACTTC. The chain links TRBV10-3 to TRBJ2-7; 9 bases agree with TRBD2. Germline trimming cut 2 bases from V and 4 bases from J; bases unmatched to any gene: 6. Looked up from germline, CDR1 is ENHRY and CDR2 is SYGVKD. The CDR3 runs 15 residues.

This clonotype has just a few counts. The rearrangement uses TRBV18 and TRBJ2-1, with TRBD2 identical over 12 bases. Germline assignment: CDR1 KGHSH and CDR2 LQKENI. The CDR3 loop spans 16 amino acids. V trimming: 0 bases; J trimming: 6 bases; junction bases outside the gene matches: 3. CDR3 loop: CASSPPTSGSRNEQFF. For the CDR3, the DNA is TGTGCCAGCTCACCACCGACTAGCGGGAGTCGCAATGAGCAGTTCTTC.

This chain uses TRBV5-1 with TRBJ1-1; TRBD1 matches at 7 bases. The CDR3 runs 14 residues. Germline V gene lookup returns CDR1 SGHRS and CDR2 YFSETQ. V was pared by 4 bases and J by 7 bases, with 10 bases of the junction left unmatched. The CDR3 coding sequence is TGCGCCAGCAGCAGGGAAGGACAGGCGGTTGAAGCTTTCTTT. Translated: CASSREGQAVEAFF. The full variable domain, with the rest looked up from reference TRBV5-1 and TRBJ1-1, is KAGVTQTPRYLIKTRGQQVTLSCSPISGHRSVSWYQQTPGQGLQFLFEYFSETQRNKGNFPGRFSGRQFSNSRSEMNVSTLELGDSALYLCASSREGQAVEAFFGQGTRLTVV.

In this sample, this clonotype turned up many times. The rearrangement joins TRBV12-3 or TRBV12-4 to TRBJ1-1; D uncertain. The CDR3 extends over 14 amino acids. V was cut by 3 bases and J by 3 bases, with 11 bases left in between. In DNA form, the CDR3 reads TGTGCCAGCAGTTTCTCAGAGATCCACACTGAAGCTTTCTTT. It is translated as CASSFSEIHTEAFF.

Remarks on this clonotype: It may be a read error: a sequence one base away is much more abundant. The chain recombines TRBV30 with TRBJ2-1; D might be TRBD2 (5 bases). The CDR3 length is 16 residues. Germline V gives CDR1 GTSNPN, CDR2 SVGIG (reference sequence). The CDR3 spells CAGSVPLVIKAQEQFF. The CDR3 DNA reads TGTGCCGGGAGTGTCCCTCTAGTAATCAAGGCACAAGAGCAGTTCTTC.

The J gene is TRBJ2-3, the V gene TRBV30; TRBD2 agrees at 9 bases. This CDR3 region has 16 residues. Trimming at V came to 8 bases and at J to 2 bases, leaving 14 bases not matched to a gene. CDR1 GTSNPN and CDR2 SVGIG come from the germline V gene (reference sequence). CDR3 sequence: CAPRLAAPLVTDTQYF. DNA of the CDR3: TGTGCCCCCCGACTAGCGGCCCCGTTGGTCACAGATACGCAGTATTTT. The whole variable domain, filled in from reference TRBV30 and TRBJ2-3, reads SQTIHQWPATLVQPVGSPLSLECTVEGTSNPNLYWYRQAAGRGLQLLFYSVGIGQISSEVPQNLSASRPQDRQFILSSKKLLLSDSGFYLCAPRLAAPLVTDTQYFGPGTRLTVL.

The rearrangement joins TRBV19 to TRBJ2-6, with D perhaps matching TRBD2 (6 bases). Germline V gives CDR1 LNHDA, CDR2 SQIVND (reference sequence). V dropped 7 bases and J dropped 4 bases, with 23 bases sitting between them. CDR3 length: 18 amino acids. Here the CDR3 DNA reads TGTGCCAGTACCCCCTCATTGGGACTGGCATCAGGGGCCAACGTCCTGACTTTC. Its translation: CASTPSLGLASGANVLTF. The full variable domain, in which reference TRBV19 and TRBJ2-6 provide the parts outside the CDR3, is DGGITQSPKYLFRKEGQNVTLSCEQNLNHDAMYWYRQDPGQGLRLIYYSQIVNDFQKGDIAEGYSVSREKKESFPLTVTSAQKNPTAFYLCASTPSLGLASGANVLTFGAGSRLTVL.

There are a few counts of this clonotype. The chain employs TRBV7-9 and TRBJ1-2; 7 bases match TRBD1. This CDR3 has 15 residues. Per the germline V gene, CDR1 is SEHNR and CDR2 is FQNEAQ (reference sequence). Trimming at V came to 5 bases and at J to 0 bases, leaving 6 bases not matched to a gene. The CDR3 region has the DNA TGTGCCAGCAGCCCTGGGACAGCAACTAACTATGGCTACACCTTC. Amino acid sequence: CASSPGTATNYGYTF.

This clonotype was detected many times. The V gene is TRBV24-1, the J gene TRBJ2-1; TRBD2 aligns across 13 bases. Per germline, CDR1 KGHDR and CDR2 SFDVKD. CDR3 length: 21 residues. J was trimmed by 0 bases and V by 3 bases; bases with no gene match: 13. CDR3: CATSDRTSGRQTESSYNEQFF. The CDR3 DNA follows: TGTGCCACCAGTGATCGGACTAGCGGGAGACAAACGGAGAGCTCCTACAATGAGCAGTTCTTC.

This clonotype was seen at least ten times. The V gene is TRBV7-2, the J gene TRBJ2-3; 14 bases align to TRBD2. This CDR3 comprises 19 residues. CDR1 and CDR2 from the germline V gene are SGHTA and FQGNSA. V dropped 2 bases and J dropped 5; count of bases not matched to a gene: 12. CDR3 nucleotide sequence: TGTGCCAGCAGCTTAAGGAGGGGACTAGCGGGAGATCTTGAAGATACGCAGTATTTT. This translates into CASSLRRGLAGDLEDTQYF.